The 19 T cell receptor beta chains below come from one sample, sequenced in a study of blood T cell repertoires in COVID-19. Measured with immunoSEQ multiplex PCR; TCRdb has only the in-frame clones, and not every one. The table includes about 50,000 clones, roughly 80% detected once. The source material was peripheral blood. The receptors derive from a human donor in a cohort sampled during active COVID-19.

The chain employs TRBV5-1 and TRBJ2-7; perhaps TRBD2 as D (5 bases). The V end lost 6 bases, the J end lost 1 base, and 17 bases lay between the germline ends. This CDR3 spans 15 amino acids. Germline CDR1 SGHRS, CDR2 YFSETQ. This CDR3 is CASTPRREGSYEQYF. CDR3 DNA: TGCGCCAGCACCCCTCGTCGGGAAGGGTCCTACGAGCAGTACTTC.

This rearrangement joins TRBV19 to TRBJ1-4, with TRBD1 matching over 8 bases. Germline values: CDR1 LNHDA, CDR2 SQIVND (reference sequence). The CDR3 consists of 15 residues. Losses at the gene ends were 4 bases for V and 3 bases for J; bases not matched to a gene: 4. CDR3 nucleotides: TGTGCCAGTAGTACGCAGGGGGCGGCTAATGAAAAACTGTTTTTT. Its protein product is CASSTQGAANEKLFF.

The CDR3 spells CASSPAAGGYGYTF. For the CDR3, the DNA is TGTGCCAGCAGCCCGGCCGCGGGCGGCTATGGCTACACCTTC. The rearrangement joins TRBV3-1 (or the pseudogene TRBV3-2) to TRBJ1-2; D gene ambiguous. Germline lookup yields CDR1 LGHDT and CDR2 YNNKEL (reference sequence). With 4 bases removed from V and 4 bases from J, the gap between germline ends came to 13 bases. This CDR3 comprises 14 residues.

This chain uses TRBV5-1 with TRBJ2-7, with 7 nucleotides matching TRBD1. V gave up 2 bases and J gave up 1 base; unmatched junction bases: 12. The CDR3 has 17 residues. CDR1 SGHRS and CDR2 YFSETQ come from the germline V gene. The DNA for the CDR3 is TGCGCCAGCAGCTTCGGGTCGTCGACAGGGAGTTCCTACGAGCAGTACTTC. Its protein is CASSFGSSTGSSYEQYF.

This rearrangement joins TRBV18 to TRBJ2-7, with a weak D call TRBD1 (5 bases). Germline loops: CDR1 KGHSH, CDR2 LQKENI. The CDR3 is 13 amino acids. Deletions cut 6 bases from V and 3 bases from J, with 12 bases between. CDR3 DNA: TGTGCCAGCTCCTCGACAGCAAGCTACGAGCAGTACTTC. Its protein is CASSSTASYEQYF.

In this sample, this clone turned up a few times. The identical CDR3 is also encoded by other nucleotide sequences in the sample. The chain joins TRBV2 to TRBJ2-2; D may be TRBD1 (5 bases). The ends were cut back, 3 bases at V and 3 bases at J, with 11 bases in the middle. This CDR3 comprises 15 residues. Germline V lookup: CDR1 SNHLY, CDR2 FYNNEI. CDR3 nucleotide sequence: TGTGCCAGCAGTGAGGGCCCAGGGTACACCGGGGAGCTGTTTTTT. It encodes CASSEGPGYTGELFF.

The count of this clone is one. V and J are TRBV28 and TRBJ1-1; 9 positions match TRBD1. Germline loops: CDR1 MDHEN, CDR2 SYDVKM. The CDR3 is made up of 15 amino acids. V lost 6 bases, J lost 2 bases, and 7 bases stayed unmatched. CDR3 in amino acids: CASRYRGHGNTEAFF. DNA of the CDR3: TGTGCCAGCAGGTACAGGGGGCATGGTAACACTGAAGCTTTCTTT.

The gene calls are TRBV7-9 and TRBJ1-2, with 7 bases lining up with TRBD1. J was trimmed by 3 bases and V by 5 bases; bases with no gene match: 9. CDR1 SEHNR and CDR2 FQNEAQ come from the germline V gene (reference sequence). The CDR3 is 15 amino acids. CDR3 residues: CASSPRDRLYYGYTF. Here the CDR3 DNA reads TGTGCCAGCAGCCCAAGGGACAGACTCTACTATGGCTACACCTTC.

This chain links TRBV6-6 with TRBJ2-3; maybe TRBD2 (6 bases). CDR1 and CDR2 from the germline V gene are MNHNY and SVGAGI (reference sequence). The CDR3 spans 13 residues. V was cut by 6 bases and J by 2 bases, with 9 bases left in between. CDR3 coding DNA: TGTGCCAGCAGGGGAGGTACCACAGATACGCAGTATTTT. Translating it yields CASRGGTTDTQYF.

The CDR3 loop reads CASSSQTEGTEAFF. The CDR3 DNA follows: TGTGCCAGCTCATCCCAAACAGAGGGCACTGAAGCTTTCTTT. This sequence joins TRBV18 and TRBJ1-1; no firm D call. The CDR3 has 14 residues. CDR1 and CDR2 from the germline V gene are KGHSH and LQKENI. The V gene lost 5 bases and the J gene lost 4 bases, with 14 bases spanning the gap.

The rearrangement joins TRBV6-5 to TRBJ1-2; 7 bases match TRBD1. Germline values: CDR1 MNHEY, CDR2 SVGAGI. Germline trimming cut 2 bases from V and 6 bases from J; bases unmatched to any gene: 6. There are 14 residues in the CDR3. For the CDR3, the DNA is TGTGCCAGCAGTTACCTACAGGGGCGAAATGGCTACACCTTC. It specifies CASSYLQGRNGYTF.

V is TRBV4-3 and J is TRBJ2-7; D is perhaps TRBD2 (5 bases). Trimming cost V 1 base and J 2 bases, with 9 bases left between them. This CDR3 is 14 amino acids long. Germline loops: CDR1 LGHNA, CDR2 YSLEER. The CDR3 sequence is CASSQVEGPYEQYF. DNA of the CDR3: TGCGCCAGCAGCCAAGTTGAGGGCCCCTACGAGCAGTACTTC.

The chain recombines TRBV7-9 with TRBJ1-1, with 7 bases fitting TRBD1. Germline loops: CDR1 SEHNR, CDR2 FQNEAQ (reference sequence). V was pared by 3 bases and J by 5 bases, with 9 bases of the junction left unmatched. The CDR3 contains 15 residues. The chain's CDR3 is CASSLSQGYRTEAFF. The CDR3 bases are TGTGCCAGCAGCTTGTCACAGGGGTATCGAACTGAAGCTTTCTTT.

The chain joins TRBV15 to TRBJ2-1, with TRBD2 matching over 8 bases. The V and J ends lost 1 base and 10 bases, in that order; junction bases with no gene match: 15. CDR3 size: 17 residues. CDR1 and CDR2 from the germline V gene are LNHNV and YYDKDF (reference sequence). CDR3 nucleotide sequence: TGTGCCACCAGCAGAGGGGCCAGCGGGGGACCAGTTGGGGAGCAGTTCTTC. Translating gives CATSRGASGGPVGEQFF.

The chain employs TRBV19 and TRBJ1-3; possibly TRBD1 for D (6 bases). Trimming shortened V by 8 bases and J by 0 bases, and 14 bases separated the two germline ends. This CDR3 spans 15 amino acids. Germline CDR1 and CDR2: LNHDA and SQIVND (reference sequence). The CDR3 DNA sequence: TGTGCCAGTTGGGACACCCTTAGCTCTGGAAACACCATATATTTT. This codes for CASWDTLSSGNTIYF.

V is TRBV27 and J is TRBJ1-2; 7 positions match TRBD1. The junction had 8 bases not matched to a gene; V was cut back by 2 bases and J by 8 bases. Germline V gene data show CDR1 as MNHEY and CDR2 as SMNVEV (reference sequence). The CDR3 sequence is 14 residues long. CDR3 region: CASSLIEGAGGYTF. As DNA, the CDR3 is TGTGCCAGCAGTTTAATCGAGGGGGCAGGGGGCTACACCTTC.

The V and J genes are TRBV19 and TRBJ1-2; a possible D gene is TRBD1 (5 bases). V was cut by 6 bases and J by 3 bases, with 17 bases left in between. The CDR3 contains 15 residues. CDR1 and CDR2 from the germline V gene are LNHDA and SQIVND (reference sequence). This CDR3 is CASSPRVDFDYGYTF. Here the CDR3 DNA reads TGTGCCAGTAGCCCCAGGGTGGATTTCGACTATGGCTACACCTTC.

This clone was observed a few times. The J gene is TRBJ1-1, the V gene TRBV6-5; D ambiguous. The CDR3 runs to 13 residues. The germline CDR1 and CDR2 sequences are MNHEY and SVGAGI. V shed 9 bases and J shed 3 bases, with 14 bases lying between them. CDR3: CASRSHSDTEAFF. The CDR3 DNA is TGTGCCAGTAGAAGCCACTCGGACACTGAAGCTTTCTTT.

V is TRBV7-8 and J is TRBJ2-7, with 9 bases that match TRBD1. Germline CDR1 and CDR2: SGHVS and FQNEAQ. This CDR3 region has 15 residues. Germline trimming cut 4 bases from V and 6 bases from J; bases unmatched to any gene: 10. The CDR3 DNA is TGTGCCAGCAGCTCATCCACAGGGGGCGTTTTCGAGCAGTACTTC. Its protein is CASSSSTGGVFEQYF. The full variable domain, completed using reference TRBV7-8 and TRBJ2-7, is GAGVSQSPRYKVAKRGQDVALRCDPISGHVSLFWYQQALGQGPEFLTYFQNEAQLDKSGLPSDRFFAERPEGSVSTLKIQRTQQEDSAVYLCASSSSTGGVFEQYFGPGTRLTVT.